This TCR beta chain was sequenced during a study of PD-1 blockade in classical Hodgkin lymphoma. The time point is: cycle 4 day 1 (C4D1), after about 6 weeks of nivolumab. Every one of the patients relapsed after autologous stem cell transplantation (brentuximab vedotin exposure was variable). Using immunoSEQ multiplex PCR, the repertoire was profiled, and TCRdb retains in-frame clones only, with some absent. Of roughly 51,000 clones listed, about 80% are singletons. Study outcomes and limitations: Complete responders had baseline diversity similar to newly diagnosed patients.

This clone was detected ten times or more. Its antigen is currently unknown. CDR1 is LNHDA and CDR2 is SQIVND in the germline V gene (reference sequence). V gave up 5 bases and J gave up 5 bases, with 10 bases separating them. This CDR3 spans 13 amino acids. V is TRBV19 and J is TRBJ1-5; D gene ambiguous. This receptor was taken from a human donor with classical Hodgkin lymphoma. The sample here was peripheral blood mononuclear cells (PBMCs), taken before the fourth cycle of nivolumab. This CDR3 reads CASSSRADQPQHF. In DNA, the CDR3 is TGTGCCAGTAGTTCGAGGGCGGATCAGCCCCAGCATTTT.